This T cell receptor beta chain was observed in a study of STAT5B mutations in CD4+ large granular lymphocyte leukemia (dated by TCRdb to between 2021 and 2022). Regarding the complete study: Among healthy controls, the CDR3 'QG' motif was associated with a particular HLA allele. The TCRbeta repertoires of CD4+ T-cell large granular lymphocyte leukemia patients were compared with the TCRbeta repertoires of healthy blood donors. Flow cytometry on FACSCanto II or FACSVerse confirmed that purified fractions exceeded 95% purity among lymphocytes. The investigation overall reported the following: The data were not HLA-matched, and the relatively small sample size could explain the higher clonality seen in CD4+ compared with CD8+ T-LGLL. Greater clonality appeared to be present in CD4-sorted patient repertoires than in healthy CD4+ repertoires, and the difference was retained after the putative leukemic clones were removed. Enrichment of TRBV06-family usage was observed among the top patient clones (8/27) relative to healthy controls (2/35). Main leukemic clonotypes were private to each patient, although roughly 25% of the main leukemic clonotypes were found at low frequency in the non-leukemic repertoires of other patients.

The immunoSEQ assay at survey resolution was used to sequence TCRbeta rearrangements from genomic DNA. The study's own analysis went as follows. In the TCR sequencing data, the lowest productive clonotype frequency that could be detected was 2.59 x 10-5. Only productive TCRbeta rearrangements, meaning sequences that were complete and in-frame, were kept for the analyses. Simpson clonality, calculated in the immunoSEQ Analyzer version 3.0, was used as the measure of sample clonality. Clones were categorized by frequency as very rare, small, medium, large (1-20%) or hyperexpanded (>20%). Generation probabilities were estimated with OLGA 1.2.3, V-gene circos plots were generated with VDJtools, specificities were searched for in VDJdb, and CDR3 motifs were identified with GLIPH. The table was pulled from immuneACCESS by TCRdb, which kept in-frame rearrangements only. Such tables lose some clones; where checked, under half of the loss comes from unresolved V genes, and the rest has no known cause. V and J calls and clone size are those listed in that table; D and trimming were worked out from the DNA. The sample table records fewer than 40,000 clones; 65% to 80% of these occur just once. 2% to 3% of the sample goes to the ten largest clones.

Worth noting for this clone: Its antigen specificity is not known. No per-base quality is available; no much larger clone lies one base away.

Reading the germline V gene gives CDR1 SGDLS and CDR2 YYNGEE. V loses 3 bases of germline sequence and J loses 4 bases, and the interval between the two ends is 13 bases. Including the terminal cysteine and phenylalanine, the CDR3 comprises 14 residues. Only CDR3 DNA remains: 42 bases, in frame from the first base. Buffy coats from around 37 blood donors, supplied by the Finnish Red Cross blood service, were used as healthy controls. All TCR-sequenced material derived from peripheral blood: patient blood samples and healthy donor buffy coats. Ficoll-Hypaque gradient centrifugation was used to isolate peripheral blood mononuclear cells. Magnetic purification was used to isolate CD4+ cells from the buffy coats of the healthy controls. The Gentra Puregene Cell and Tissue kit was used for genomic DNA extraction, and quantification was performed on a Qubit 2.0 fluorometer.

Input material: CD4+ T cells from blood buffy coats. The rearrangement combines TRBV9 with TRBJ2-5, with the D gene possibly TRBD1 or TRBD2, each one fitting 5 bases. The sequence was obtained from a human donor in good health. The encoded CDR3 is CASSGGWKGETQYF. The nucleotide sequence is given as TGTGCCAGCAGCGGGGGGTGGAAGGGAGAGACCCAGTACTTC.